This T cell receptor (beta chain) was found in a study of a mutant IDH1 vaccine in newly diagnosed glioma. Study at large: Treatment recipients were around 62% male and 37.5% female, and their mean age was roughly 40 years. Patients had received radiotherapy, temozolomide, or both previously, most receiving both.

The CDR3 contains 15 residues. J was trimmed by 4 bases and V by 3 bases; bases with no gene match: 8. CDR1 is SGDLS, CDR2 YYNGEE, per germline. This clone was seen a single time. Stated time point: baseline, week 1 (first vaccination visit). Noted treatment: pre-vaccination baseline after standard-of-care therapy. Each tumor in the donors was a new WHO grade 3 or 4 astrocytoma, IDH1-mutant and ATRX-lost. Generated by immunoSEQ multiplex PCR, the TCRdb table keeps only in-frame clones and is missing some. The sample has roughly 46,000 clones, more than 80% seen once. The V gene is TRBV9, the J gene TRBJ2-3; 7 bases are shared with TRBD2. The input for sequencing was PBMCs, taken from a glioma patient treated with radiotherapy, temozolomide or both. The sequence was collected from a man aged 35-49 years with glioma. CDR3 sequence: CASSGRREWADTQYF. As DNA, the CDR3 is TGTGCCAGCAGCGGCAGGCGGGAGTGGGCAGATACGCAGTATTTT. The full variable domain, rest sourced from reference TRBV9 and TRBJ2-3, is DSGVTQTPKHLITATGQRVTLRCSPRSGDLSVYWYQQSLDQGLQFLIQYYNGEERAKGNILERFSAQQFPDLHSELNLSSLELGDSALYFCASSGRREWADTQYFGPGTRLTVL.